Below are 23 T cell receptor beta chains sequenced from a single sample in a study of cytomegalovirus exposure and HLA in healthy donors. TCRdb's copy holds only in-frame clones and misses some; the assay was immunoSEQ multiplex PCR. The sample contains approximately 120,000 clones, roughly 94% of which appear only once. Sequencing used PBMCs. Receptors originate from a woman under 30 in good health and CMV-seronegative.

As DNA, the CDR3 is TGTGCCAGCAGCCCGTCGGGGATTCATAGCAATCAGCCCCAGCATTTT. It translates to CASSPSGIHSNQPQHF. V is TRBV5-5 and J is TRBJ1-5; D uncertain. This CDR3 comprises 16 residues. Germline V gene sequence: CDR1 SGHKS, CDR2 YYEKEE (reference sequence). V was clipped by 4 bases and J by 0 bases, with 14 bases between them. The variable domain in full, with the rest retrieved from reference TRBV5-5 and TRBJ1-5, is DAGVTQSPTHLIKTRGQQVTLRCSPISGHKSVSWYQQVLGQGPQFIFQYYEKEERGRGNFPDRFSARQFPNYSSELNVNALLLGDSALYLCASSPSGIHSNQPQHFGDGTRLSIL.

The J gene is TRBJ2-1, the V gene TRBV7-9; D is perhaps TRBD2 (6 bases). This CDR3 has 12 amino acids. V was shortened by 5 bases and J by 8 bases, with 10 bases between the two germline ends. Germline V gene sequence: CDR1 SEHNR, CDR2 FQNEAQ (reference sequence). The CDR3 nucleotides are TGTGCCAGCAGCCTCACGGGGGATGAGCAGTTCTTC. Translated: CASSLTGDEQFF.

The chain carries TRBV2 and TRBJ2-1, with TRBD2 as a possible D gene (6 bases). The V end was cut by 7 bases, the J end by 0 bases, with 10 bases between. The CDR3 consists of 14 residues. The V gene's germline CDR1 is SNHLY and CDR2 FYNNEI. The CDR3, as DNA: TGTGCCAGCAACGCGGGAAGCTCCTACAATGAGCAGTTCTTC. It specifies CASNAGSSYNEQFF.

The chain links TRBV5-4 to TRBJ2-1; 9 bases match TRBD2. Germline V gives CDR1 SGHNT, CDR2 YYREEE (reference sequence). This CDR3 has 15 amino acids. V shed 4 bases and J 3 bases; nucleotides not matched to a gene: 5. The CDR3 DNA is TGTGCCAGCAGCGGAGCGGGAGGATACTACAATGAGCAGTTCTTC. Translation gives CASSGAGGYYNEQFF.

This clone was detected only once. This chain uses TRBV27 with TRBJ1-2; D is unclear. Trimming cost V 4 bases and J 7 bases, with 13 bases left between them. Germline values: CDR1 MNHEY, CDR2 SMNVEV (reference sequence). The CDR3 loop spans 13 amino acids. The CDR3 DNA reads as TGTGCCAGCAGTTCACCACGGGGTCGTGGCTACACCTTC. Protein product: CASSSPRGRGYTF.

The rearrangement joins TRBV27 to TRBJ2-5, with D unresolved. Germline loops: CDR1 MNHEY, CDR2 SMNVEV (reference sequence). This CDR3 spans 12 amino acids. Between the trimmed V and J ends, which lost 0 bases and 5 bases, there was a span of 4 bases. The CDR3 reads CASSLSGETQYF. Written as DNA, the CDR3 is TGTGCCAGCAGTTTATCGGGCGAGACCCAGTACTTC.

The rearrangement uses TRBV11-2 and TRBJ2-7, with 14 bases aligning to TRBD2. The CDR3 contains 15 residues. Germline V gives CDR1 SGHAT, CDR2 FQNNGV. Unmatched junction bases numbered 3, after V lost 5 bases and J lost 3 bases. CDR3 region: CASSLGTSGSYEQYF. Written as DNA, the CDR3 is TGTGCCAGCAGCCTAGGGACTAGCGGGAGCTACGAGCAGTACTTC.

The chain is built from TRBV9 and TRBJ2-2, with 8 bases lining up with TRBD1. The CDR3 is made up of 17 amino acids. From germline, CDR1 is SGDLS and CDR2 YYNGEE. The J segment lost 4 bases and the V segment lost 4 bases, leaving 12 bases of the junction unmatched. CDR3 residues: CASSPRRDRYSTGELFF. The DNA of the CDR3 is TGTGCCAGCAGCCCCCGGAGGGACAGGTATTCCACCGGGGAGCTGTTTTTT.

V usage is TRBV28 and J usage is TRBJ1-2; possibly TRBD1 for D (6 bases). CDR3 length: 14 residues. Germline lookup yields CDR1 MDHEN and CDR2 SYDVKM. V lost 4 bases and J 8 bases, leaving 17 bases between the germline ends. As DNA, the CDR3 is TGTGCCAGCAGTTATATGGGGCAGGGGAACGGCTACACCTTC. Its protein is CASSYMGQGNGYTF.

This clone was recorded only once. V and J are TRBV2 and TRBJ2-7; 11 nucleotides agree with TRBD1. Per the germline V gene, CDR1 is SNHLY and CDR2 is FYNNEI. With 5 bases clipped from V and 7 bases from J, the junction kept 7 bases outside the gene matches. The CDR3 is 14 amino acids. As DNA, the CDR3 is TGTGCCAGCAGTAAGGGACAGGGGGTTGGGGAGCAGTACTTC. Translating gives CASSKGQGVGEQYF.

The chain uses TRBV6-1 and TRBJ1-1; D possibly corresponds to TRBD1 (6 bases). CDR3 length: 11 amino acids. The V gene lost 5 bases and the J gene lost 9 bases, with 10 bases spanning the gap. The germline V gene encodes CDR1 MNHNS and CDR2 SASEGT. CDR3: CASSWTAKAFF. In DNA form, the CDR3 reads TGTGCCAGCAGTTGGACAGCTAAAGCTTTCTTT.

This chain connects TRBV27 to TRBJ2-3; 9 bases map to TRBD1. The CDR3 is 16 amino acids. The trim removed 6 bases at V and 6 bases at J, leaving 13 bases unmatched. Germline V gives CDR1 MNHEY, CDR2 SMNVEV (reference sequence). CDR3 DNA sequence: TGTGCCAGCAGCCCACAGGGGGCGCGGGGGCCCGATACGCAGTATTTT. Translation gives CASSPQGARGPDTQYF.

The chain recombines TRBV5-4 with TRBJ2-7, with 9 bases identical to TRBD1. The CDR3 spans 15 residues. V trimming: 3 bases; J trimming: 3 bases; junction bases outside the gene matches: 7. Germline CDR1 SGHNT, CDR2 YYREEE (reference sequence). The CDR3 region is CASSYPGTGLYEQYF. The CDR3 nucleotides are TGTGCCAGCAGCTATCCTGGGACAGGGCTCTACGAGCAGTACTTC.

The chain couples TRBV10-2 to TRBJ1-1; weak D call: TRBD1 (5 bases). The germline CDR1 and CDR2 sequences are WSHSY and SAAADI. Trimming shortened V by 4 bases and J by 7 bases, and 10 bases separated the two germline ends. The CDR3 is 12 residues long. This CDR3 reads CASSVTGGEAFF. The CDR3 DNA follows: TGCGCCAGCAGTGTAACGGGGGGTGAAGCTTTCTTT.

This clone came up once. J is TRBJ2-1 and V is TRBV28; 8 nucleotides line up with TRBD1. The CDR3 totals 15 residues. Germline CDR1 MDHEN, CDR2 SYDVKM. Trimming removed 5 bases from V and 6 bases from J; junction bases left unmatched: 9. This chain's CDR3 is CASSLSGQGSNEQFF. CDR3 nucleotide sequence: TGTGCCAGCAGTCTCTCCGGACAGGGATCCAATGAGCAGTTCTTC. Based on the CDR3 plus reference TRBV28 and TRBJ2-1, the full variable domain is DVKVTQSSRYLVKRTGEKVFLECVQDMDHENMFWYRQDPGLGLRLIYFSYDVKMKEKGDIPEGYSVSREKKERFSLILESASTNQTSMYLCASSLSGQGSNEQFFGPGTRLTVL.

The chain joins TRBV6-6 to TRBJ2-5, with D unresolved. The CDR3 length is 15 residues. V was clipped by 10 bases and J by 3 bases, with 21 bases between them. From germline, CDR1 is MNHNY and CDR2 SVGAGI (reference sequence). CDR3 sequence reads: CATALMVLLEETQYF. CDR3 sequence (DNA): TGTGCCACCGCTCTCATGGTCCTTTTAGAAGAGACCCAGTACTTC.

V is TRBV2 and J is TRBJ2-7, with TRBD1 matching over 9 bases. Germline CDR1 reads SNHLY; CDR2 reads FYNNEI. Unmatched junction bases numbered 8, after V lost 6 bases and J lost 5 bases. The CDR3 is made up of 14 amino acids. The chain's CDR3 is CASSVTGTGHEQYF. DNA for the CDR3: TGTGCCAGCAGCGTCACCGGGACAGGGCACGAGCAGTACTTC.

The chain combines TRBV28 with TRBJ2-1, with 12 positions matching TRBD1. The CDR3 is 16 amino acids. CDR1 and CDR2 (germline): MDHEN, SYDVKM. V was pared by 5 bases and J by 8 bases, with 10 bases of the junction left unmatched. DNA for the CDR3: TGTGCCAGCAGTATCCCCGGGACAGGGGGCTTATATGAGCAGTTCTTC. Translated, it gives CASSIPGTGGLYEQFF.

The rearrangement links TRBV5-3 to TRBJ1-5; TRBD1 agrees at 8 bases. TRBV5-3 belongs to the ORF category, with a function that is uncertain. The J segment lost 5 bases and the V segment lost 4 bases, leaving 11 bases of the junction unmatched. CDR3 length: 16 amino acids. The CDR3 here is CARSPEGQGRHQPQHF. The CDR3 DNA reads as TGTGCCAGAAGCCCGGAAGGACAGGGTAGACATCAGCCCCAGCATTTT.

This rearrangement joins TRBV5-1 to TRBJ1-4; tentatively, D is TRBD1 (5 bases). This CDR3 region has 14 residues. With 6 bases removed from V and 1 base from J, the gap between germline ends came to 10 bases. The germline V gene encodes CDR1 SGHRS and CDR2 YFSETQ. The chain's CDR3 is CASTSGGTNEKLFF. The DNA of the CDR3 is TGCGCCAGCACATCGGGGGGAACTAATGAAAAACTGTTTTTT.

The CDR3 coding sequence is TGTGCCAGCAACGTACAGGGGAACTACGAGCAGTACTTC. This sequence encodes CASNVQGNYEQYF. The chain has TRBV28 and TRBJ2-7; TRBD1 matches at 7 bases. The V gene end was trimmed by 7 bases and the J gene end by 3 bases; junction bases not matched to a gene: 6. The CDR3 has 13 residues. Germline assignment: CDR1 MDHEN and CDR2 SYDVKM.

The chain couples TRBV6-1 to TRBJ2-1; D may be TRBD2 (5 bases). Trimming removed 4 bases at V and 14 bases at J, with 12 bases between. Germline assignment: CDR1 MNHNS and CDR2 SASEGT. This CDR3 has 11 residues. Here the CDR3 DNA reads TGTGCCAGCAGTGTAACGCTGGAGGAGTTCTTC. Translating it yields CASSVTLEEFF.

This chain joins TRBV6-5 and TRBJ1-2, with D possibly TRBD1 on 6 matching bases. The CDR3 loop spans 15 amino acids. Germline V gene lookup returns CDR1 MNHEY and CDR2 SVGAGI. V was clipped by 6 bases and J by 7 bases, with 21 bases between them. CDR3 loop: CASSHMGTGSVGYTF. The CDR3 nucleotides are TGTGCCAGCAGCCACATGGGAACAGGGAGCGTTGGCTACACCTTC.